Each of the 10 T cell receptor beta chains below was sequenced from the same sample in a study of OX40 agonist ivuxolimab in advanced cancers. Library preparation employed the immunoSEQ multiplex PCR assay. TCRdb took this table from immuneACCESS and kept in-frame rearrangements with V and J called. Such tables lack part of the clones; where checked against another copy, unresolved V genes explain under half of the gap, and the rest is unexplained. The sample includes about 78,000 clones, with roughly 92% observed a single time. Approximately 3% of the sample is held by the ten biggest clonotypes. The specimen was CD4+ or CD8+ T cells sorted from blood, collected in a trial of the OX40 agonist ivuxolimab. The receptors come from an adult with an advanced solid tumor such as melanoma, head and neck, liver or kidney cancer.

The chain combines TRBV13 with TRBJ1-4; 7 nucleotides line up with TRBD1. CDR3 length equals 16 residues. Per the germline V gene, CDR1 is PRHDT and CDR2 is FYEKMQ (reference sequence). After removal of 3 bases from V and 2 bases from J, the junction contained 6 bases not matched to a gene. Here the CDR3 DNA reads TGTGCCAGCAGCTTCGCAGGGGGGGCGACTAATGAAAAACTGTTTTTT. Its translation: CASSFAGGATNEKLFF.

CDR3 DNA sequence: TGTGCCAGCGGACAGATTGGCGGAAACACCGGGGAGCTGTTTTTT. It encodes CASGQIGGNTGELFF. J is TRBJ2-2 and V is TRBV10-3; maybe TRBD1 (6 bases). Trimming removed 10 bases at V and 2 bases at J, with 17 bases between. The CDR3 extends over 15 amino acids. Germline V lookup: CDR1 ENHRY, CDR2 SYGVKD.

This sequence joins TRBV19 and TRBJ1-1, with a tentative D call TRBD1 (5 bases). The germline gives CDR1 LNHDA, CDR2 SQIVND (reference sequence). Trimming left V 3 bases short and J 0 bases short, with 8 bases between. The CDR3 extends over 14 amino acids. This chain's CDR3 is CASSMGTVNTEAFF. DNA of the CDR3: TGTGCCAGTAGTATGGGGACGGTGAACACTGAAGCTTTCTTT.

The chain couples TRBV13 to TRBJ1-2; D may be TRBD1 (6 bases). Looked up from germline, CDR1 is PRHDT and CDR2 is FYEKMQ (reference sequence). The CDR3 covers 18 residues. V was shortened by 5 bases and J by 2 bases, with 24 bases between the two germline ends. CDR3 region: CASSPEGWQNRANYGYTF. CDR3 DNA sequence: TGTGCCAGCAGCCCCGAAGGGTGGCAGAACAGGGCAAACTATGGCTACACCTTC.

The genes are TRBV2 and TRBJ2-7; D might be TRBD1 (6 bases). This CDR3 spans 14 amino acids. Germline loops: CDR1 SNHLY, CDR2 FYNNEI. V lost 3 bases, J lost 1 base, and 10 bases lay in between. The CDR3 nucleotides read TGTGCCAGCAGTGACCCACAGGGATCCTACGAGCAGTACTTC. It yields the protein CASSDPQGSYEQYF.

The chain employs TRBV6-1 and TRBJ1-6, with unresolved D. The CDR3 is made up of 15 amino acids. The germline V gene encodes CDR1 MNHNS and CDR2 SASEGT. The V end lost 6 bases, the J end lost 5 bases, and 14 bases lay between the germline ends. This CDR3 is CASSPRRGNNSPLHF. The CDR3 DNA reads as TGTGCCAGCAGCCCTCGGCGGGGAAATAATTCACCCCTCCACTTT.

CDR3 in DNA: TGTGCCAGCAGTGAAGGGGGCAACACCGGGGAGCTGTTTTTT. Residues: CASSEGGNTGELFF. The rearrangement uses TRBV6-1 and TRBJ2-2; TRBD1 is a possible D gene (5 bases). Germline V gene data show CDR1 as MNHNS and CDR2 as SASEGT. The length of the CDR3 is 14 residues. V was trimmed by 1 base and J by 2 bases, leaving 5 bases between them.

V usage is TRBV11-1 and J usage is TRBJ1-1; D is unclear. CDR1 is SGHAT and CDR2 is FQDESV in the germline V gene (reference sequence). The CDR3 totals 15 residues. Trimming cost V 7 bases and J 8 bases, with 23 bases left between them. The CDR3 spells CASTQKIFGPGEAFF. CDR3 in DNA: TGTGCCAGCACCCAAAAAATCTTCGGGCCCGGGGAAGCTTTCTTT.

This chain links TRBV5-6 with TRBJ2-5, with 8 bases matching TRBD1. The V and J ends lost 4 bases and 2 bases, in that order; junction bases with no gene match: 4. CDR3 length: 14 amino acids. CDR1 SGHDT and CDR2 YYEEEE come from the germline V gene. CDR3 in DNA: TGTGCCAGCAGCCTGGACAGGGTACAAGAGACCCAGTACTTC. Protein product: CASSLDRVQETQYF.

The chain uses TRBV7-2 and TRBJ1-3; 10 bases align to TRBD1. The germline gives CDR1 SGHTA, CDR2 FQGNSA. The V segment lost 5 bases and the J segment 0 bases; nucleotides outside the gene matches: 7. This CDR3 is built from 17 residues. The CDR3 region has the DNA TGTGCCAGCAGCCCGGGACAGGGGTTTCTCTCTGGAAACACCATATATTTT. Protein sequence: CASSPGQGFLSGNTIYF.